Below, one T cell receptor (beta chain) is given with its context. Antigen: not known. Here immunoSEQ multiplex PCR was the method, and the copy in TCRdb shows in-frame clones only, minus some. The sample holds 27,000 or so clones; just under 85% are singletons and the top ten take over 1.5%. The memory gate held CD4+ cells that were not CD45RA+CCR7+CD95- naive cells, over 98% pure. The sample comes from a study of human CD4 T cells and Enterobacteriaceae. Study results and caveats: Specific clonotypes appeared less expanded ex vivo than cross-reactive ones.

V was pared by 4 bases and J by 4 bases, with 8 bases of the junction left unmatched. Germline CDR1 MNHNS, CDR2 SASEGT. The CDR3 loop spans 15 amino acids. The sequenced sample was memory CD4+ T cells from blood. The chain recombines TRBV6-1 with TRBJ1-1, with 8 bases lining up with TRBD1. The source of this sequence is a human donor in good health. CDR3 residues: CASSVSDREGTEAFF. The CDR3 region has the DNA TGTGCCAGCAGTGTATCGGACAGGGAGGGCACTGAAGCTTTCTTT.